This is a list of T cell receptor beta chains from one sample in a study of response to subunit inactivated influenza vaccine. TCRdb re-derived calls from the RT-PCR reads in MiXCR, one entry per CDR3 protein. This repertoire shows almost 250,000 distinct CDR3 sequences, 12% found once; its top ten account for about 7.8%. The sequencing used non-naive T cells sorted from PBMCs, collected around 15 days before vaccination. All receptors derive from a man aged 50-60 years who received an inactivated influenza vaccine. Both conserved end residues are part of each CDR3. Each record gives: V gene, clone size, J gene, D gene, CDR3 protein, CDR3 DNA. D genes are given only for firm matches. Rows may omit the clone size; those that give it use once, few, many or a size class.

V: TRBV12-3/TRBV12-4
size: few
J: TRBJ2-5
D: .
CDR3: CASSLRGVEETQYF
DNA: TGTGCCAGCAGTTTAAGAGGGGTCGAAGAGACCCAGTACTTC

V: TRBV3-1
size: many
J: TRBJ2-2
D: .
CDR3: CASSPGTTNTGELFF
DNA: TGTGCCAGCAGCCCTGGGACCACAAACACCGGGGAGCTGTTTTTT

V: TRBV3-1
size: .
J: TRBJ2-7
D: .
CDR3: CASSQIRGYEQYF
DNA: TGTGCCAGCAGTCAAATTCGGGGTTACGAGCAGTACTTC

V: TRBV27
size: .
J: TRBJ2-1
D: .
CDR3: CASKRGSSSYNEQFF
DNA: TGTGCCAGCAAACGGGGGAGTAGCTCCTACAATGAGCAGTTCTTC

V: TRBV10-3
size: many
J: TRBJ1-2
D: TRBD1
CDR3: CAIRGTDNYGYTF
DNA: TGTGCCATCAGGGGGACAGATAACTATGGCTACACCTTC

V: TRBV7-9
size: few
J: TRBJ2-7
D: .
CDR3: CASSSRVSYEQYF
DNA: TGTGCCAGCAGCAGCAGGGTTTCCTACGAGCAGTACTTC

V: TRBV3-1
size: few
J: TRBJ1-4
D: .
CDR3: CASRHHLGDEKLFF
DNA: TGTGCCAGCAGACATCATTTGGGGGATGAAAAACTGTTTTTT

V: TRBV5-1
size: .
J: TRBJ2-1
D: TRBD1
CDR3: CASSLTPGQGMGEQFF
DNA: TGCGCCAGCAGCCTTACCCCGGGACAGGGGATGGGTGAGCAGTTCTTC

V: TRBV29-1
size: .
J: TRBJ2-1
D: TRBD2
CDR3: CSVGGIYGLAPYNEQFF
DNA: TGCAGCGTTGGTGGTATTTATGGACTAGCGCCCTACAATGAGCAGTTCTTC

V: TRBV27
size: few
J: TRBJ2-1
D: .
CDR3: CASGSLSSNEQFF
DNA: TGTGCCAGCGGGTCCCTCTCCTCCAATGAGCAGTTCTTC

V: TRBV10-3
size: many
J: TRBJ2-7
D: .
CDR3: CAISPSYEQYF
DNA: TGTGCCATCTCACCCTCCTACGAGCAGTACTTC

V: TRBV7-2
size: few
J: TRBJ2-3
D: TRBD2
CDR3: CASSLELAGGLQYF
DNA: TGTGCCAGCAGCTTAGAACTAGCGGGGGGGCTTCAGTATTTT

V: TRBV7-2
size: .
J: TRBJ2-7
D: TRBD2
CDR3: CASIPSPQRGAYEQYF
DNA: TGTGCCAGCATCCCATCCCCCCAGCGGGGGGCCTACGAGCAGTACTTC

V: TRBV28
size: .
J: TRBJ2-1
D: TRBD2
CDR3: CASRWRGGGNEQFF
DNA: TGTGCCAGCAGATGGCGGGGGGGTGGGAATGAGCAGTTCTTC

V: TRBV11-1
size: .
J: TRBJ2-1
D: TRBD2
CDR3: CASSPGLAGGPRSSYNEQFF
DNA: TGTGCCAGCAGCCCGGGACTAGCGGGAGGGCCGCGAAGCTCCTACAATGAGCAGTTCTTC

V: TRBV14
size: few
J: TRBJ1-5
D: .
CDR3: CAGYTSGRWPNRDQHF
DNA: TGTGCCGGATATACGTCGGGACGGTGGCCCAATCGTGACCAGCATTTT

V: TRBV19
size: .
J: TRBJ2-1
D: TRBD2
CDR3: CASSVTSTGDEQFF
DNA: TGTGCCAGTAGTGTGACTAGCACGGGCGATGAGCAGTTCTTC

V: TRBV15
size: few
J: TRBJ1-4
D: .
CDR3: CATSRNTGSPNEKLFF
DNA: TGTGCCACCAGCAGAAATACAGGGTCGCCTAATGAAAAACTGTTTTTT

V: TRBV28
size: .
J: TRBJ2-5
D: .
CDR3: CASSSMYETQYF
DNA: TGTGCCAGCAGTTCTATGTACGAGACCCAGTACTTC

V: TRBV5-6
size: .
J: TRBJ2-4
D: .
CDR3: CASSPPGAPKNIQYF
DNA: TGTGCCAGCAGCCCCCCTGGGGCGCCCAAAAACATTCAGTACTTC

V: TRBV5-1
size: few
J: TRBJ2-3
D: .
CDR3: CASSPKASTDTQYF
DNA: TGCGCCAGCAGCCCCAAAGCTAGCACAGATACGCAGTATTTT

V: TRBV20-1
size: few
J: TRBJ2-3
D: .
CDR3: CSARVPLLRDTQYF
DNA: TGCAGTGCTAGGGTGCCCTTGCTGAGGGATACGCAGTATTTT

V: TRBV4-1
size: few
J: TRBJ2-4
D: TRBD2
CDR3: CASSQEGSGGVAKNIQYF
DNA: TGCGCCAGCAGCCAAGAGGGTAGCGGGGGCGTAGCCAAAAACATTCAGTACTTC

V: TRBV12-3/TRBV12-4
size: many
J: TRBJ1-4
D: TRBD1
CDR3: CASFSGLAGGFEKLFF
DNA: TGTGCCAGCTTTTCTGGGTTGGCAGGGGGATTTGAAAAACTGTTTTTT

V: TRBV28
size: many
J: TRBJ2-7
D: .
CDR3: CASSFRLDSLSYEQYF
DNA: TGTGCCAGCAGTTTTCGACTGGACAGTCTGTCCTACGAGCAGTACTTC

V: TRBV30
size: few
J: TRBJ2-7
D: .
CDR3: CAWNVGSFPAYEQYF
DNA: TGTGCCTGGAACGTCGGCAGCTTTCCCGCCTACGAGCAGTACTTC

V: TRBV10-3
size: many
J: TRBJ2-5
D: .
CDR3: CAISESVPGETQYF
DNA: TGTGCCATCAGTGAGTCGGTCCCAGGAGAGACCCAGTACTTC

V: TRBV4-3
size: many
J: TRBJ1-2
D: TRBD1
CDR3: CASSQDFGTGLYGYTF
DNA: TGCGCCAGCAGCCAAGATTTCGGGACAGGACTCTATGGCTACACCTTC

V: TRBV14
size: .
J: TRBJ2-1
D: .
CDR3: CASSQDVGGGSFF
DNA: .

V: TRBV2
size: .
J: TRBJ2-7
D: .
CDR3: CASKQTYEQYF
DNA: TGTGCCAGCAAACAGACCTACGAGCAGTACTTC

V: TRBV7-6
size: .
J: TRBJ2-7
D: .
CDR3: CASSLGAGRSSYEQYF
DNA: TGTGCCAGCAGCTTAGGGGCAGGCAGGTCCTCCTACGAGCAGTACTTC

V: TRBV29-1
size: many
J: TRBJ2-1
D: TRBD1
CDR3: CSVDTTGDAYNEQFF
DNA: TGCAGCGTTGATACTACAGGGGATGCCTACAATGAGCAGTTCTTC

V: TRBV20-1
size: few
J: TRBJ2-3
D: TRBD1
CDR3: CSTVWTGDTDTQYF
DNA: TGCAGTACTGTTTGGACAGGGGACACAGATACGCAGTATTTT

V: TRBV20-1
size: many
J: TRBJ2-5
D: .
CDR3: CSAKQGNQETQYF
DNA: TGCAGTGCCAAACAGGGAAACCAAGAGACCCAGTACTTC

V: TRBV30
size: .
J: TRBJ2-7
D: TRBD2
CDR3: CAWESGLASYEQYF
DNA: TGTGCCTGGGAGTCGGGACTAGCATCCTACGAGCAGTACTTC

V: TRBV4-3
size: many
J: TRBJ2-7
D: .
CDR3: CASSQAHTSYEQYF
DNA: TGCGCCAGCAGCCAAGCCCACACCTCCTACGAGCAGTACTTC

V: TRBV20-1
size: many
J: TRBJ2-7
D: TRBD1
CDR3: CSGTGSYEQYF
DNA: TGCAGTGGGACAGGCTCCTACGAGCAGTACTTC

V: TRBV5-1
size: few
J: TRBJ1-2
D: .
CDR3: CASRSGLNYGYTF
DNA: TGCGCCAGCAGATCTGGGCTTAACTATGGCTACACCTTC

V: TRBV11-3
size: .
J: TRBJ2-5
D: .
CDR3: CASSLGADLSGETQYF
DNA: TGTGCCAGCAGCTTAGGGGCGGATCTAAGTGGAGAGACCCAGTACTTC

V: TRBV28
size: many
J: TRBJ2-2
D: .
CDR3: CASSLSVNTGELFF
DNA: TGTGCCAGCAGTTTATCAGTGAACACCGGGGAGCTGTTTTTT

V: TRBV7-2
size: .
J: TRBJ2-7
D: TRBD2
CDR3: CASSSPVSGRRYEQYF
DNA: TGTGCCAGCAGCTCGCCCGTTAGCGGGAGGCGCTACGAGCAGTACTTC

V: TRBV28
size: .
J: TRBJ2-5
D: TRBD2
CDR3: CASQPGGREETQYF
DNA: TGTGCCAGCCAACCGGGAGGGAGGGAAGAGACCCAGTACTTC

V: TRBV2
size: .
J: TRBJ2-7
D: .
CDR3: CASSPRNEQYF
DNA: TGTGCCAGCAGCCCCCGAAACGAGCAGTACTTC